This entry is about one T cell receptor (beta chain). This entry comes from a study of blood T cell repertoires in COVID-19. Clones were read by immunoSEQ multiplex PCR, and TCRdb kept only the in-frame ones, dropping some. This sample has more than 90,000 clones, with roughly 92% found just once. In germline, CDR1 is SGHRS, CDR2 YFSETQ. Trimming removed 4 bases from V and 10 bases from J; junction bases left unmatched: 5. This CDR3 region has 15 residues. The material sequenced was peripheral blood. The sequence came from a man aged 50-59 years with active COVID-19. This chain joins TRBV5-1 and TRBJ2-1; 16 bases line up with TRBD2. The CDR3 loop reads CASSVGLAGGDEQFF. DNA of the CDR3: TGCGCCAGCAGCGTGGGACTAGCGGGAGGGGACGAGCAGTTCTTC.